This T cell receptor beta chain is from a study of cytomegalovirus exposure and HLA in healthy donors. It was with 60 Vbeta and 13 Jbeta primers that the PCR ran. Repertoires were generated with immunoSEQ multiplex PCR, while TCRdb's copy carries only in-frame clones and drops some. Of about 160,000 clones in the sample, roughly 87% were seen once. CDR3 length equals 16 residues. Germline-derived CDR1 and CDR2 are MNHEY and SMNVEV (reference sequence). V shed 4 bases and J shed 5 bases, with 18 bases lying between them. The chain recombines TRBV27 with TRBJ1-5; TRBD1 is a possible D gene (6 bases). Sequencing was carried out using PBMCs. The clonotype was recovered from a woman aged 25 to 39 in good health and CMV-seronegative. CDR3 DNA: TGTGCCAGCAGTTCCCTCGGGGCAGGGGATTATCAGCCCCAGCATTTT. Translated, it gives CASSSLGAGDYQPQHF.